This T cell receptor beta chain originates from a study of shared clonotypes between healthy human individuals. Of note for this clone: Its antigen remains unidentified.

Here immunoSEQ multiplex PCR was the method, and the copy in TCRdb shows in-frame clones only, minus some. The sample lists around 650,000 clones, 95% to 97% seen once, with 0.095% to 0.13% in the top ten. The study's findings and limits: Unshared clonotypes carried lower generation probabilities than those common to all four donors. Rarefaction exposed incomplete sorted-subset sequencing despite large depth. A handful of donors showed sharing of 4.5% to 5% of naive CD4 clonotypes.

Naive CD8 cells lacked CD45RO and underwent positive selection for CCR7, leaving out terminally differentiated effector memory CD45RA+ cells. Donors were healthy HIV-negative adults without recently reported acute infections or vaccinations. The junction had 7 bases not matched to a gene; V was cut back by 4 bases and J by 5 bases. Germline CDR1 is SGHRS and CDR2 is YFSETQ. The CDR3 runs to 14 residues. The sequenced sample consisted of naive CD8+ T cells sorted from blood. This receptor was identified in a woman aged 30 to 39 in good health. This chain uses TRBV5-1 with TRBJ1-1; TRBD1 aligns across 8 bases. The CDR3 region has the DNA TGCGCCAGCAGCCCTGGACAGGGCGGGACTGAAGCTTTCTTT. It specifies CASSPGQGGTEAFF.